This TCR beta chain is drawn from a study of T cell changes during pregnancy in multiple sclerosis (dated by TCRdb to between 2019 and 2020). A note on the overall study: Changes in the T cell repertoire over the course of pregnancy were examined in this study in women with multiple sclerosis.

The library came from the immunoSEQ multiplex PCR assay. TCRdb mirrors the immuneACCESS table, restricted to in-frame sequences. Some clones are absent from its copies; in checked studies, under half trace to an unresolved V gene, and the reason for the others is unknown. Recorded for this sample are around 97,000 clones; almost 95% of them occurred a single time. The leading ten clones occupy 0.9% to 0.95% of the sample. A remark on this clone: Its antigen is unknown. No clone much larger than this one lies a single base away; base qualities are absent.

A distance of 10 bases separates the germline ends of V and J, which lose 5 bases and 3 bases respectively. As encoded in the germline V gene, CDR1 is SNHLY while CDR2 is FYNNEI. The CDR3 numbers 13 residues from cysteine through phenylalanine. The sequence is cut down to CDR3 DNA, 39 bases in frame from base 1. Specimen: peripheral blood, collected after pregnancy. The chain uses TRBV2 and TRBJ1-1; 5 matching bases give a weak D call of TRBD1. The TCR comes from a female donor with multiple sclerosis, enrolled in a pregnancy study. The bases are TGTGCCAGCAGTCTCCAGGGTTACACTGAAGCTTTCTTT. This translates into CASSLQGYTEAFF.